These 26 T cell receptor beta chains came from one sample sequenced in a study of cytomegalovirus exposure and HLA in healthy donors. A multiplex PCR was run with 60 Vbeta primers and 13 Jbeta primers. TCRdb keeps only in-frame clones here, not all; method: immunoSEQ multiplex PCR. The repertoire holds tens of thousands of clones, 81% seen once, with roughly 1.1% in the top ten. Input material: PBMCs. Source of these receptors: a girl aged 2 to 10 in good health and CMV-seropositive.

The V and J genes are TRBV4-3 and TRBJ2-1; 12 bases are a match to TRBD2. This CDR3 comprises 17 residues. CDR1 and CDR2 from the germline V gene are LGHNA and YSLEER. With V trimmed by 1 base and J by 8 bases, 9 bases remained unmatched. The CDR3, as DNA: TGCGCCAGCAGCCAAGTGGCAGGGACTAGCGGGTATTATGAGCAGTTCTTC. Encoded protein: CASSQVAGTSGYYEQFF.

The chain couples TRBV28 to TRBJ1-1; a possible D gene is TRBD1 (6 bases). The CDR3 has 13 residues. Germline V gene data show CDR1 as MDHEN and CDR2 as SYDVKM. Trimming cost V 8 bases and J 4 bases, with 14 bases left between them. The CDR3 nucleotides are TGTGCCAGCCGCGGCATACAGGGCACTGAAGCTTTCTTT. This translates into CASRGIQGTEAFF.

This clone has more than one count but fewer than ten. This chain uses TRBV30 with TRBJ1-2; TRBD1 matches 10 bases. Germline V gene lookup returns CDR1 GTSNPN and CDR2 SVGIG (reference sequence). The CDR3 contains 16 residues. J gave up 8 bases and V 0 bases, and 12 bases lay outside the gene matches. CDR3 sequence (DNA): TGTGCCTGGAGTGTCCAAGTCGGGACAGGGGTATTCGGCTACACCTTC. Protein product: CAWSVQVGTGVFGYTF.

Only a few counts were recorded for this clone. The chain links TRBV7-9 to TRBJ2-1; 8 nucleotides align to TRBD2. The CDR3 contains 15 residues. Germline lookup yields CDR1 SEHNR and CDR2 FQNEAQ (reference sequence). The trim removed 1 base at V and 6 bases at J, leaving 5 bases unmatched. This chain's CDR3 is CASSLEVAGPNEQFF. The CDR3 coding sequence is TGTGCCAGCAGCTTAGAGGTAGCGGGACCCAATGAGCAGTTCTTC.

J is TRBJ1-2 and V is TRBV30; 9 nucleotides align to TRBD1. J was trimmed by 6 bases and V by 2 bases; bases with no gene match: 13. Germline V lookup: CDR1 GTSNPN, CDR2 SVGIG (reference sequence). The CDR3 covers 16 residues. This CDR3 is CAWSLGAGQGMDGYTF. The CDR3 DNA reads as TGTGCCTGGAGTTTAGGAGCTGGACAGGGGATGGATGGCTACACCTTC. Full variable domain (rest looked up from reference TRBV30 and TRBJ1-2): SQTIHQWPATLVQPVGSPLSLECTVEGTSNPNLYWYRQAAGRGLQLLFYSVGIGQISSEVPQNLSASRPQDRQFILSSKKLLLSDSGFYLCAWSLGAGQGMDGYTFGSGTRLTVV.

This clone came up once. The chain recombines TRBV28 with TRBJ1-2, with D possibly matching TRBD1 (5 bases). The length of the CDR3 is 15 residues. V lost 4 bases and J 6 bases, leaving 18 bases between the germline ends. The germline gives CDR1 MDHEN, CDR2 SYDVKM. The CDR3 is CASSSGGTAGHGYTF. For the CDR3, the DNA is TGTGCCAGCAGTTCGGGAGGGACGGCCGGCCATGGCTACACCTTC.

The chain is built from TRBV30 and TRBJ1-3; D unclear. The ends were cut back, 3 bases at V and 0 bases at J, with 12 bases in the middle. CDR3 length equals 15 residues. From germline, CDR1 is GTSNPN and CDR2 SVGIG (reference sequence). CDR3: CAWRRIPNSGNTIYF. The CDR3 bases are TGTGCCTGGAGGAGGATTCCTAACTCTGGAAACACCATATATTTT.

The chain has TRBV27 and TRBJ2-3; 8 bases align to TRBD1. This CDR3 has 20 amino acids. The J segment lost 2 bases and the V segment lost 4 bases, leaving 20 bases of the junction unmatched. Germline assignment: CDR1 MNHEY and CDR2 SMNVEV (reference sequence). The CDR3 loop is CASSSRPYLDRAVITDTQYF. CDR3 DNA sequence: TGTGCCAGCAGTTCCCGACCTTACCTGGACAGGGCCGTTATCACAGATACGCAGTATTTT.

This clone was seen a handful of times. Distinct nucleotide sequences in the sample also encode this CDR3. The chain links TRBV27 to TRBJ2-3, with 8 bases that match TRBD1. The germline gives CDR1 MNHEY, CDR2 SMNVEV (reference sequence). The CDR3 is 15 residues long. J was trimmed by 2 bases and V by 2 bases; bases with no gene match: 3. The CDR3 DNA reads as TGTGCCAGCAGTTTAGGCCAGGGGGCCACAGATACGCAGTATTTT. It is translated as CASSLGQGATDTQYF.

This rearrangement joins TRBV19 to TRBJ2-1; D unclear. This CDR3 comprises 13 residues. Germline loops: CDR1 LNHDA, CDR2 SQIVND (reference sequence). Trimming shortened V by 7 bases and J by 9 bases, and 16 bases separated the two germline ends. The CDR3 bases are TGTGCCAGTACCTTATACCCCGCCGGTGAGCAGTTCTTC. It translates to CASTLYPAGEQFF.

CDR3 sequence reads: CASIGTGGTDTQYF. In DNA form, the CDR3 reads TGTGCCAGCATCGGGACAGGGGGCACAGATACGCAGTATTTT. This chain connects TRBV6-5 to TRBJ2-3, with 10 bases matching TRBD1. V shed 7 bases, J shed 1 base, and the junction held 2 bases outside the gene matches. This CDR3 is 14 amino acids long. Per the germline V gene, CDR1 is MNHEY and CDR2 is SVGAGI.

The chain has TRBV19 and TRBJ2-2; 9 positions match TRBD1. The CDR3 consists of 16 residues. V was pared by 5 bases and J by 4 bases, with 8 bases of the junction left unmatched. The germline gives CDR1 LNHDA, CDR2 SQIVND (reference sequence). CDR3 in DNA: TGTGCCAGTAGTTCGAGGACAGGGGTAGGCACCGGGGAGCTGTTTTTT. Protein product: CASSSRTGVGTGELFF.

The table lists this clone with a count of one. The chain joins TRBV2 to TRBJ2-5, with a tentative D call TRBD1 (5 bases). V shed 4 bases and J shed 4 bases, with 10 bases lying between them. This CDR3 contains 13 residues. The germline gives CDR1 SNHLY, CDR2 FYNNEI. CDR3 amino acids: CASSARGAETQYF. The CDR3 nucleotides are TGTGCCAGCAGTGCGCGTGGGGCAGAGACCCAGTACTTC.

The chain carries TRBV4-1 and TRBJ1-6, with unresolved D. Germline CDR1 MGHRA, CDR2 YSYEKL. There are 16 residues in the CDR3. V dropped 0 bases and J dropped 0 bases, with 6 bases sitting between them. CDR3 sequence: CASSQDPSSYNSPLHF. In nucleotides, the CDR3 is TGCGCCAGCAGCCAAGATCCGAGCTCCTATAATTCACCCCTCCACTTT.

The V and J genes are TRBV18 and TRBJ2-3; 10 bases agree with TRBD1. Germline loops: CDR1 KGHSH, CDR2 LQKENI. J was trimmed by 1 base and V by 3 bases; bases with no gene match: 1. The CDR3 loop spans 15 amino acids. In nucleotides, the CDR3 is TGTGCCAGCTCACCGGGACAGGGGCGCACAGATACGCAGTATTTT. It codes for CASSPGQGRTDTQYF.

This sequence joins TRBV10-3 and TRBJ1-1; D is unresolved. Trimming stripped 10 bases from V and 0 bases from J, with 9 bases between. The CDR3 sequence is 12 residues long. Germline values: CDR1 ENHRY, CDR2 SYGVKD. The CDR3 protein is CATGEMNTEAFF. CDR3 sequence (DNA): TGTGCCACGGGAGAAATGAACACTGAAGCTTTCTTT.

The chain links TRBV6-5 to TRBJ1-1, with D perhaps TRBD1 (5 bases). The CDR3 sequence is 13 residues long. Germline V gene lookup returns CDR1 MNHEY and CDR2 SVGAGI. The ends were cut back, 2 bases at V and 1 base at J, with 5 bases in the middle. The CDR3 is CASSYDRNTEAFF. CDR3 DNA: TGTGCCAGCAGTTACGACAGGAACACTGAAGCTTTCTTT.

The chain joins TRBV30 to TRBJ1-5, with D maybe TRBD1 (6 bases). The CDR3 consists of 16 residues. V lost 2 bases and J lost 1, with 15 bases in between. The germline V gene has CDR1 GTSNPN and CDR2 SVGIG (reference sequence). CDR3 in amino acids: CAWSPIRGLSNQPQHF. The CDR3 DNA reads TGTGCCTGGAGTCCCATCAGGGGTCTGAGCAATCAGCCCCAGCATTTT.

This chain joins TRBV5-4 and TRBJ2-7; TRBD2 might be the D (6 bases). Germline assignment: CDR1 SGHNT and CDR2 YYREEE (reference sequence). Trimming took 7 bases from V and 2 from J, leaving 16 bases between them. This CDR3 is 14 amino acids long. CDR3 nucleotide sequence: TGTGCCAGCGCCCCAGAGGGAGGAGCCTACGAGCAGTACTTC. It specifies CASAPEGGAYEQYF.

V and J are TRBV27 and TRBJ2-1; weak D call: TRBD2 (6 bases). The CDR3 runs 11 residues. Per germline, CDR1 MNHEY and CDR2 SMNVEV (reference sequence). The germline V and J ends were trimmed by 7 bases and 7 bases, with 8 bases remaining between them. This CDR3 reads CASKGGNEQFF. The DNA of the CDR3 is TGTGCCAGCAAAGGAGGGAATGAGCAGTTCTTC.

The V and J genes are TRBV7-9 and TRBJ2-7; 11 nucleotides align to TRBD1. Germline V CDR1 and CDR2: SEHNR, FQNEAQ (reference sequence). The CDR3 extends over 15 amino acids. The junction had 2 bases not matched to a gene; V was cut back by 4 bases and J by 0 bases. CDR3 loop: CASSSGQGASYEQYF. In DNA form, the CDR3 reads TGTGCCAGCAGCTCTGGACAGGGGGCCTCCTACGAGCAGTACTTC. The entire variable domain, with the rest obtained from reference TRBV7-9 and TRBJ2-7, is as follows: DTGVSQNPRHKITKRGQNVTFRCDPISEHNRLYWYRQTLGQGPEFLTYFQNEAQLEKSRLLSDRFSAERPKGSFSTLEIQRTEQGDSAMYLCASSSGQGASYEQYFGPGTRLTVT.

As DNA, the CDR3 is TGTGCCTGGATTACTGCTGGAAACACCATATATTTT. It yields the protein CAWITAGNTIYF. This chain uses TRBV30 with TRBJ1-3; D uncertain. V gave up 4 bases and J gave up 2 bases, with 6 bases separating them. CDR3 size: 12 residues. The germline CDR1 and CDR2 sequences are GTSNPN and SVGIG (reference sequence).

This chain uses TRBV28 with TRBJ2-7; 7 positions agree with TRBD1. The V and J ends lost 8 bases and 2 bases, in that order; junction bases with no gene match: 6. The CDR3 is made up of 13 amino acids. Germline CDR1 MDHEN, CDR2 SYDVKM. The CDR3 here is CASGKGQTYEQYF. The CDR3 DNA reads as TGTGCCAGCGGTAAGGGACAGACCTACGAGCAGTACTTC.

This clone was observed a few times. J is TRBJ1-1 and V is TRBV6-6, with D tentatively TRBD1 (5 bases). From germline, CDR1 is MNHNY and CDR2 SVGAGI (reference sequence). V was trimmed by 4 bases and J by 3 bases, leaving 15 bases between them. This CDR3 comprises 15 residues. The DNA for the CDR3 is TGTGCCAGCAGTTCTCGGAGGGGAGGGGACACTGAAGCTTTCTTT. It codes for CASSSRRGGDTEAFF.

This sequence joins TRBV7-7 and TRBJ2-1, with a tentative D call TRBD2 (6 bases). This CDR3 region has 13 residues. The germline gives CDR1 SSHAT, CDR2 FNYEAQ (reference sequence). V lost 5 bases and J lost 12, with 17 bases in between. The chain's CDR3 is CASSQGLGEGQFF. The CDR3 bases are TGTGCCAGCAGCCAGGGACTGGGAGAGGGGCAGTTCTTC.

The rearrangement joins TRBV6-1 to TRBJ2-7; D not resolved. Trimming removed 4 bases at V and 0 bases at J, with 7 bases between. CDR1 is MNHNS and CDR2 is SASEGT in the germline V gene. The CDR3 extends over 13 amino acids. CDR3 residues: CASSVRYSYEQYF. The CDR3 DNA reads TGTGCCAGCAGTGTCAGGTACTCCTACGAGCAGTACTTC.